This T cell receptor beta chain was identified during a study of cytomegalovirus exposure and HLA in healthy donors. Regarding this clone: Other DNA sequences from this sample encode an identical CDR3 as well.

CDR3 length: 10 amino acids. The germline gives CDR1 DFQATT, CDR2 SNEGSKA (reference sequence). V shed 5 bases and J shed 5 bases, with 6 bases lying between them. Vbeta (60) and Jbeta (13) primers were used in the PCR. In the original processing: The count from a later analysis was about 80 million unique TCR beta chains, about 9.9 million of them shared. This table comes from immunoSEQ multiplex PCR, and its TCRdb copy is limited to in-frame clones, with some not included. V and J calls and clone size are given by that table; D and trimming were obtained from the DNA. The sample has some 130,000 clones, roughly three quarters seen once; the top ten hold 3% to 4%.

This sequence joins TRBV20-1 and TRBJ1-1; D might be TRBD1 (5 bases). The receptor comes from a female donor in good health and CMV-seronegative. The specimen was PBMCs. Written as DNA, the CDR3 is TGCAGTGCTGGGGGGACTGAAGCTTTCTTT. Its translation: CSAGGTEAFF.